This T cell receptor (beta chain) comes out of a study of OX40 agonist ivuxolimab in advanced cancers. Clones were sequenced by immunoSEQ multiplex PCR, and TCRdb holds only the in-frame ones, with some missing. The data show approximately 61,000 clones, roughly nine tenths seen once. V lost 8 bases, J lost 8 bases, and 9 bases stayed unmatched. There are 14 residues in the CDR3. The germline gives CDR1 SNHLY, CDR2 FYNNEI. This TCR was sampled from an adult with an advanced solid tumor such as melanoma, head and neck, liver or kidney cancer. The sequenced sample was CD4+ or CD8+ T cells sorted from blood, obtained in a trial of the OX40 agonist ivuxolimab. The V gene is TRBV2, the J gene TRBJ2-4; the match to TRBD1 covers 10 bases. The chain's CDR3 is CASASGTGDDIQYF. The CDR3, as DNA: TGTGCCAGCGCGAGCGGGACAGGGGACGACATTCAGTACTTC.